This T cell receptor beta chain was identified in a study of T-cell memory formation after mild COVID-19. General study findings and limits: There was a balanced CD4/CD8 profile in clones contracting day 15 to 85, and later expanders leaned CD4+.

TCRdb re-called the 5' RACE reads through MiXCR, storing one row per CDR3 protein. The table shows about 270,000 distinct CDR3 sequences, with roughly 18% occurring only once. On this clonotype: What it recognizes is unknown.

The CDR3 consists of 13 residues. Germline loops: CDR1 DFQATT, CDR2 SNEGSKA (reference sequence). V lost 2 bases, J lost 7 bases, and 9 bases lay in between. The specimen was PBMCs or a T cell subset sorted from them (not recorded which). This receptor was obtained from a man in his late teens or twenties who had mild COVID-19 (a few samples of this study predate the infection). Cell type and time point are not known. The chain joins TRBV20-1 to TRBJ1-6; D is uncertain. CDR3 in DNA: TGCAGTGCTAGATTGGACGGAAATTCACCCCTCCACTTT. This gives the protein CSARLDGNSPLHF.